The T cell receptor (beta chain) described here comes from a study of T cell responses to AZD1222 COVID-19 vaccine. A word on this clone: Its specificity is unknown.

This CDR3 contains 13 residues. Looked up from germline, CDR1 is SGHKS and CDR2 is YYEKEE (reference sequence). V shed 5 bases and J shed 8 bases, with 11 bases lying between them. Sequencing used immunoSEQ multiplex PCR; TCRdb keeps in-frame clones, though not all of them. The sample consists of 99,000 or so clones, about 89% of them appearing once. Study outcomes and limitations: Only a handful of AZD1222 recipients, roughly six in all, had baseline seropositivity. Vaccine-associated CD4 TCRs ranged over spike, dominating at 160-218 and 743-854.

This chain connects TRBV5-5 to TRBJ1-6; maybe TRBD1 (5 bases). Specimen: peripheral blood, collected 28 days after the second dose of the MenACWY control vaccine. This TCR derives from an adult who received the MenACWY meningococcal vaccine as a control. The CDR3 bases are TGTGCCAGCAGACAGGAATTGGATTCACCCCTCCACTTT. Its translation is CASRQELDSPLHF. The entire variable domain, with the rest obtained from reference TRBV5-5 and TRBJ1-6, is as follows: DAGVTQSPTHLIKTRGQQVTLRCSPISGHKSVSWYQQVLGQGPQFIFQYYEKEERGRGNFPDRFSARQFPNYSSELNVNALLLGDSALYLCASRQELDSPLHFGNGTRLTVT.